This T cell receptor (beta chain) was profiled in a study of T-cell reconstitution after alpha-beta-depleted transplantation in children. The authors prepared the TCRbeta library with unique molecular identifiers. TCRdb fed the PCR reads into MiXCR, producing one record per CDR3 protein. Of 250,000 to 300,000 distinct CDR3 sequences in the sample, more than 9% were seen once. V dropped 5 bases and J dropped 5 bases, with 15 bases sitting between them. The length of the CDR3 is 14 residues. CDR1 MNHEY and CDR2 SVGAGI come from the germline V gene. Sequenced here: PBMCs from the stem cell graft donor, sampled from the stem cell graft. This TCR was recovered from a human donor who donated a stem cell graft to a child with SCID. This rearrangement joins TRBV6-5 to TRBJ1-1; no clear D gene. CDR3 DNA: TGTGCCAGCAGTCCTGAAAGGGCTGTTACTGAAGCTTTCTTT. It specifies CASSPERAVTEAFF.